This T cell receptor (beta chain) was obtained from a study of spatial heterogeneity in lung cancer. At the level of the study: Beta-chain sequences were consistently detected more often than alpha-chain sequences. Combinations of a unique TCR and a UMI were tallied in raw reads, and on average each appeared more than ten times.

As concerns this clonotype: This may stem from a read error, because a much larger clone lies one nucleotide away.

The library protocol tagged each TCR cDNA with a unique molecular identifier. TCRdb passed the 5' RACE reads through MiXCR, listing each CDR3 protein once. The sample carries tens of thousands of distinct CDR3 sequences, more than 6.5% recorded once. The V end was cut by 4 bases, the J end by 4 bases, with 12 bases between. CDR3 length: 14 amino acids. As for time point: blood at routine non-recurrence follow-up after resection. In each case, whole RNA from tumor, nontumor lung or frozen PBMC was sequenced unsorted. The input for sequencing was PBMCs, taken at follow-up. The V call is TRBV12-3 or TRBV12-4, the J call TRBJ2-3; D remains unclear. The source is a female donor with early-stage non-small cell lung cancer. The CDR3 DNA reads TGTGCCAGCAGTTCCGCATTGAGCGCAGATACGCAGTATTTT. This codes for CASSSALSADTQYF.